This T cell receptor beta chain derives from a study of cytomegalovirus exposure and HLA in healthy donors (dated by TCRdb to about 2017). The study in broad terms: An earlier analysis of some 500 of the donors reported 276 Gb of sequence data and roughly 110 million unique TCR beta sequences from 150 million to 200 million T cells. Approximately 300 gigabases of sequencing data and 70 million to 100 million unique TCR sequences made up an early release that covered over 550 HLA-typed donors. Among the roughly 400 genotyped donors, 81% belonged to the genetic ancestry cluster associated with self-reported Caucasian donors. The aim of the study was to test whether cataloging public T cell receptors could identify signatures of past pathogen exposure. The study used immunosequencing to profile the T cell repertoires of approximately 640 subjects and linked those repertoires to cytomegalovirus serostatus. A separate validation cohort of approximately 130 different subjects was used in addition to the 666-subject first cohort. To predict cytomegalovirus infection status, the study combined high-throughput TCR immunosequencing, statistical association of individual TCRs with disease status, and machine learning. To study patterns of TCR occurrence, a later analysis re-analyzed previously published TCR beta repertoires from several hundred donors and added high-resolution HLA genotyping. Rather than using new phenotypic data, the later analysis identified candidate immune exposures from TCR beta sequences and from how often those sequences occurred across donors. To decide whether each TCR beta V gene segment behaved as functional or pseudogenic, an earlier analysis of approximately 590 of the donors relied on high-throughput TCR beta sequencing. Donor age, sex, ethnicity and CMV serostatus were compiled together with the repertoire data. A later genetic analysis took genome-wide SNP genotypes for about three fifths of the roughly 700 donors and used that subset as a discovery cohort. Every repertoire in the discovery cohort had been generated on one and the same sequencing platform. Class I and class II HLA loci were covered by the typing at four-digit resolution. Typing coverage differed by locus: A, B, C, DRB1 and DQB1 were typed in roughly 620-630 donors, DQA1 in about 510, DPA1 in approximately 600, and DPB1 in about 450. Four to six DR-DQ haplotypes were handled as single units for association and clustering, since linkage in the cohort was strong. On average, 235,054 unique TCR beta nucleotide sequences were sequenced per donor among 398 genotyped donors of the cohort, with roughly 19% of those sequences being non-productive.

The cohort consisted of 650 to 700 healthy bone marrow donors. All cohort members were sampled while nominally healthy, although unrecorded immune exposures were likely present. The donor was CMV seropositive and belonged to the group of 250 to 300 seropositive cohort members. Each donor provided a peripheral blood sample, and peripheral blood mononuclear cells were used for TCR beta sequencing. The Qiagen DNeasy Blood Extraction Kit was used to extract genomic DNA from the blood cell samples. In the case of this clone: Its antigen is still unknown. Base quality data are lacking; no much larger clone is found one base away.

The method was the immunoSEQ multiplex PCR assay. For the multiplex PCR, a mixture combining 60 forward primers for TCR Vbeta segments and 13 reverse primers for TCR Jbeta segments was used. The CDR3 region of rearranged TCR beta genes was amplified from genomic DNA by a multiplex PCR assay. The Illumina HiSeq System was used to sequence the amplified TCR beta libraries as 87-base-pair reads. The original methods were these. A later analysis counted some 80 million unique TCR beta chains across the 550 to 750 repertoires, and some 11 million of these chains were shared by at least two donors. Raw reads were error-corrected and collapsed into unique sequences with a nearest-neighbor algorithm that merged closely related sequences to remove PCR and sequencing errors. To assign V, D and J gene segments, CDR3 sequences were aligned to IMGT reference sequences. For a sequence to be retained, at least a six-nucleotide match to both a V gene segment and a J gene segment was required. Rearrangements were called productive when the CDR3 lacked stop codons and stayed in frame with V and J; all others were non-productive. CDR3 was defined according to IMGT convention as the region running from the second conserved V-encoded cysteine to the conserved J-encoded phenylalanine. The earlier analysis of 500 to 650 of the donors excluded any sequence lacking an unambiguous match to a single V gene segment. In an earlier analysis of about 590 of the donors, a V segment was called functional when productive rearrangements were above 56.7%, and segregating when the standard deviation between donors exceeded 5%. A statistical classification framework was built for diagnosing cytomegalovirus status from the catalog of TCR beta chain sequences. In a later analysis, TCR nucleotide sequences were compared against IMGT/GENE-DB human TR gene sequences so that V and J genes could be assigned. In a later analysis, CDR3 sequences and most-parsimonious VDJ recombination scenarios were assigned using the TCRdist pipeline. A later analysis defined each TCR beta chain by its CDR3 amino acid sequence plus V-gene family, and excluded reads lacking a unique V-gene family. A later analysis removed several hundred highly shared, low-generation-probability nucleotide sequences to deal with suspected cross-contamination and a sequencing artifact. A later analysis calculated a clonal expansion index for each public chain from normalized within-repertoire ranks of inferred template counts. In a later analysis, generation probabilities were computed with a VDJ recombination model fitted to out-of-frame rearrangements, and the resulting probabilities were checked against IGoR. Hypergeometric tests were used in a later analysis to score TCR-TCR, TCR-HLA and TCR-CMV co-occurrence, with a repertoire-size bias correction applied to the TCR pairs. To estimate false discovery rates, a later analysis permuted the HLA or CMV assignments 20 times. In a later analysis, co-occurring TCRs were grouped with DBSCAN, and TCRdist sequence similarity was added when clustering was performed within HLA-allele-positive subsets. For co-occurrence clustering, repertoires with fewer than 30,000 or more than 120,000 public chains were excluded, along with five or six repertoires with anomalous nucleotide sharing. Entries here come from immuneACCESS through TCRdb and include only in-frame sequences with V and J called. Some clones fail to appear in such tables; in the studies checked, an unresolved V gene covers under half of the shortfall, and the cause of the remainder is unknown. V and J calls plus clone size are reproduced from that table; the DNA served to infer D and trimming. The sample profile shows some 120,000 clones; 75% of them were found once. In total, the top ten clones hold roughly 3% of the sample.

Broad study findings and their caveats: Specific HLA alleles were associated with 15,000 to 20,000 TCR beta sequences at a false discovery rate of 0.05 in a later analysis. In an earlier analysis of about 600 of the donors, most TCR beta V segments appeared in productive rearrangements about 90% or about 30% of the time, broadly matching IMGT annotations. According to a later analysis, parvovirus B19, influenza, CMV and Epstein-Barr virus appeared linked to several top co-occurrence clusters. A few of the identified cytomegalovirus-associated TCR beta chains were confirmed in vitro to be specific for cytomegalovirus antigens. A group of highly shared sequence variants was considered likely to be a technical artifact of the sequencing pipeline. Correlated functional status among segregating V segments might be attributable to linkage disequilibrium, but an unknown experimental factor could not be ruled out. Because HLA typing was missing for some donors at each locus, association tests included only the typed subset. Cytomegalovirus status was reported to be diagnosed by the classifier with high specificity and sensitivity in both the original and validation cohorts. A later analysis found that most CMV-associated TCR beta chains appeared HLA-restricted, with HLA associations seemingly driven largely by CMV exposure. CMV serostatus was the only immune exposure information available for the cohort. A later analysis found that TCR association rates varied across HLA loci, with DRB1 alleles showing the most associated TCRs and HLA-C alleles the fewest. The cohort was sequenced for TCR beta chains only, and without alpha or paired-chain data the features that could be detected were limited. Strong co-occurrence of HLA alleles, especially DR and DQ, made assigning TCR associations to individual alleles difficult. Across donors, most TCR sequences were observed very rarely, whereas some public TCRs were present in many individuals. The presence/absence analyses assumed that sequencing depth was roughly uniform across donors, and that assumption may not be true. A later genetic analysis associated a missense DCLRE1C variant with V-gene and J-gene trimming of TCR beta chains, and an independent cohort replicated the association. A later genetic analysis reported fewer N-insertions in productive TCRs among donors in an Asian-associated ancestry cluster than the roughly 670-donor mean. About 17 rarely observed V segments, including chromosome 9 orphons, were excluded from the earlier analysis of approximately 500 of the donors because counts were too low. A total of 150 or so TCR beta chains were listed by the study as associated with cytomegalovirus. A further reported finding was that TCR beta sequences accurately predicted the HLA-A and HLA-B alleles for most subjects in the first cohort. In a later analysis, HLA-associated TCR beta chains showed more clonal expansion and lower generation probabilities than non-associated chains that were equally common. According to the authors, the approach could potentially be generalized to other disease states and immunological phenotypes.

The sequence came from a woman in her 40s in good health and CMV-seropositive. Sequences were obtained from PBMCs.

The CDR3 here reads CASSLALMGRVSEQYF. The sequenced DNA is TGTGCCAGCAGCTTAGCGCTAATGGGCAGGGTCAGTGAGCAGTACTTC. The chain couples TRBV7-9 to TRBJ2-7, with TRBD1 as a weak D call on 5 bases. The V and J ends are trimmed by 0 bases and 7 bases, leaving 19 bases between them. Via the germline V gene (reference sequence), CDR1 is SEHNR and CDR2 FQNEAQ. Including cysteine and phenylalanine, the CDR3 has 16 amino acids. Left in the record is the CDR3 DNA by itself, 48 bases read in frame from the first base.